This section outlines one T cell receptor beta chain sequence together with its context. Its target is not known. The data derive from a study of cytomegalovirus exposure and HLA in healthy donors. Findings of the study overall: Many donors shared some public TCRs, even though most TCR sequences were rare. Later analysis revealed greater clonal expansion in HLA-associated TCR beta chains than in equally common others.

Vbeta (60) and Jbeta (13) primers were used in the PCR. The protocol was immunoSEQ multiplex PCR, while the TCRdb copy is restricted to in-frame clones and leaves out a portion. Altogether about 190,000 clones are present, over 75% being singletons, with the ten largest covering 3.8%. Germline loops: CDR1 MDHEN, CDR2 SYDVKM. The V gene lost 5 bases and the J gene lost 17 bases, with 19 bases spanning the gap. The CDR3 has 13 residues. Sequences were obtained from PBMCs. The receptor's source is a man aged 45-65 years in good health and CMV-seronegative. V gene TRBV28 combines with J gene TRBJ1-6; D is uncertain. The CDR3 DNA sequence: TGTGCCAGCAGTCTGGATAGGCAGGACTGGTTCCACTTT. Translated: CASSLDRQDWFHF.